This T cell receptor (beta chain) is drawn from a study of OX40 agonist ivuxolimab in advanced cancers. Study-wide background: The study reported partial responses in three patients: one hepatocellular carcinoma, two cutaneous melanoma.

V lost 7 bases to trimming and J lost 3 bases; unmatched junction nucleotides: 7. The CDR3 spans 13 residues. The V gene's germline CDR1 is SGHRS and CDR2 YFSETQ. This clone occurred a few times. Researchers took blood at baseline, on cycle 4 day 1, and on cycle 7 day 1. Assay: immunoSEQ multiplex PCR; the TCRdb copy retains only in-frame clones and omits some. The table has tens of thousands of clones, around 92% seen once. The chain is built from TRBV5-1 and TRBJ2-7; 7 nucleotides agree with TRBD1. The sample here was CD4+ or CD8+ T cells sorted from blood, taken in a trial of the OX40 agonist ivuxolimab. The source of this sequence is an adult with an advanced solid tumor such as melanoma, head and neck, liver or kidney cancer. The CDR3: CASRSGQLYEQYF. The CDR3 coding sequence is TGCGCCAGCCGCTCGGGACAGCTCTACGAGCAGTACTTC.